This TCR beta chain comes out of a study of blood T cell repertoires in COVID-19. Study at large: Whether acute or convalescent, the COVID-19 samples came from the United States, Italy and Spain.

Deletions cut 1 base from V and 7 bases from J, with 8 bases between. The CDR3 totals 12 residues. Germline CDR1 is GTSNPN and CDR2 is SVGIG (reference sequence). Individuals drawn from 24 US areas were roughly 18 to 89 years old. Two negative PCRs, clearance, or symptom resolution characterized the recovered Cohort 3 donors. Method: immunoSEQ multiplex PCR; TCRdb's copy keeps in-frame clones and lacks some. This repertoire shows almost 500,000 clones, approximately 90% found once; its top ten account for 7% to 10%. This clonotype originated in an older woman who had recovered from COVID-19. The chain employs TRBV30 and TRBJ2-1, with D maybe TRBD1 (5 bases). The material sequenced was PBMCs or T cells enriched from blood (not recorded which). CDR3 sequence reads: CAWSEGYNEQFF. DNA for the CDR3: TGTGCCTGGAGTGAGGGGTATAATGAGCAGTTCTTC.